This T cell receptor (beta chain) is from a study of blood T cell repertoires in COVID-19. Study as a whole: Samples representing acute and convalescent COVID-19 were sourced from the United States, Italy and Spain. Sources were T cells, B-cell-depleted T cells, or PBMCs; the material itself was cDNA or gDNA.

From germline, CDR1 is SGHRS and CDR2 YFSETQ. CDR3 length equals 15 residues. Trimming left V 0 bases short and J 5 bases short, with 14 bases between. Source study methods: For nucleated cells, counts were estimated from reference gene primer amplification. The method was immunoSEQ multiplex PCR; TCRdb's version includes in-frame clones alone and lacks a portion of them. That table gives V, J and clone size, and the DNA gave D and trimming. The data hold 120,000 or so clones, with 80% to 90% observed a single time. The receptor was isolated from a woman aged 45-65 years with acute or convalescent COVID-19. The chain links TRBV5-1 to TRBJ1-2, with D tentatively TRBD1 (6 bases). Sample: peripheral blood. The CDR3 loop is CASSLEGGTIYGYTF. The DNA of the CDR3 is TGCGCCAGCAGCTTGGAAGGGGGAACGATATATGGCTACACCTTC.